The sequence of this T cell receptor beta chain was determined in a study of memory CD8 T cells in hepatitis C reinfection (dated by TCRdb to the late 2010s). Some background on the complete study: Two consecutive HCV infections were spontaneously resolved by three donors, whereas a primary infection was cleared by two donors who then became chronically infected after reinfection. HCV reinfection was defined as a positive HCV RNA test following two negative tests taken at least 60 days apart. Late or post reinfection samples were obtained 12 to 24 weeks after detection of reinfection. The study tracked the TCR beta repertoire of virus-specific CD8 T cells longitudinally across an HCV reinfection episode in five donors. Between 2009 and 2012, several reinfection cases that had stored pre-reinfection samples were identified. In the reinfection study, participants who had resolved a prior HCV infection were followed every 3 months. Here is what the overall study found, with its caveats: With only five donors, the study could not reach definitive conclusions about public clonotypes linked to secondary clearance.

In the germline V gene, CDR1 corresponds to SGHVS and CDR2 to FNYEAQ. V loses 5 bases, J loses 4 bases, and the germline ends lie 20 bases apart. The CDR3 runs 16 residues from the cysteine to the phenylalanine. Of the read, only the CDR3 DNA is kept; its 48 bases are in frame from base 1. The protocol used for the library was the immunoSEQ multiplex PCR assay. Genomic DNA was extracted from sorted cells, and the TCR beta V, D and J regions were sequenced by Adaptive Biotechnologies' automated high-throughput method. CDR3 regions were amplified with a two-step, bias-controlled multiplex PCR. Amplified TCR beta libraries were sequenced on an Illumina instrument. In the paper's pipeline: Demultiplexed reads were processed to lower amplification and sequencing bias, and the IMGT database was used to assign CDR3 sequences to gene families. Repertoire data were analyzed with ImmunoSEQ software version 2.0. Out-of-frame sequences and sequences with stop codons in the CDR3 were removed from clonotype lists. Any clonotype with a frequency under 0.01% was left out, since that frequency corresponded to less than one cell. Richness was calculated by dividing observed richness by the number of input cells, and evenness was calculated by dividing Shannon entropy by the log of observed richness. Repertoire diversity and the similarity between time points were measured using Simpson diversity and Morisita-Horn overlap indices. Each clonotype was placed into one of four groups: dominant (>1%), sub-dominant (0.5-0.99%), low abundance (0.1-0.49%) or lowest abundance (<0.1%). A germline index was derived by subtracting total nucleotide additions from total CDR3 length and dividing the result by total CDR3 length. Here the immuneACCESS table is served through TCRdb, limited to in-frame sequences with V and J called. Missing clones are a known gap in these copies; in checked studies unresolved V genes cover under half, and the rest lacks a known reason. V, J and clone size are those of that table, while D and trimming were read from the DNA. For this sample there are thousands of clones; about 91% appear just once. 26% of the sample belongs to the ten largest clones.

Taken with the paper, the label for time point translates to: late/post reinfection, 12 to 24 weeks after detection. Sorted cells were sequenced directly ex vivo, without in vitro expansion prior to TCR sequencing. The donors, who were people who inject drugs, were enrolled in the Montreal Acute Hepatitis C Cohort Study (HEPCO) in Canada. Total naive CD8 T cells, sorted as viable CD3+ CD8+ CD45RO-, came from a couple of donors at all three reinfection time points as controls. Before sorting, cryopreserved peripheral blood mononuclear cells were thawed and CD8 T cells were purified from those thawed cells. Negative selection with the MACS CD8+ T cell Isolation Kit was used to enrich CD8 T cells. Cell sorting was done on a BD FACSAria II sorter with FACSDiva software, and data were analyzed with FlowJo. Worth noting for this clone: There is no known antigen for this receptor. No clone much larger than this one lies a single base away; base qualities are absent.

Recombination joined TRBV7-6 with TRBJ1-2; the D gene is perhaps TRBD1, from 5 matching bases. Sequenced sample: naive CD8+ T cells sorted from blood. The cell subset or site label corresponds to: total naive CD8+CD45RO- T cells. The receptor comes from a man aged 50 or older with hepatitis C virus infection. CDR3 sequence: CASSPWEDTSTYGYTF. In nucleotide form, the sequence is TGTGCCAGCAGCCCCTGGGAGGACACTTCAACCTATGGCTACACCTTC.